In this sample, the clone carrying this T cell receptor (beta chain) turned up a few times. Its antigen is still unknown. This CDR3 has 14 amino acids. From germline, CDR1 is SGHAT and CDR2 FQNNGV. The V segment lost 1 base and the J segment 8 bases; nucleotides outside the gene matches: 5. These data originate in a study of T-cell memory formation after mild COVID-19. MiXCR, applied by TCRdb to the 5' RACE reads, yields one record per CDR3 protein. Of about 110,000 distinct CDR3 sequences listed, 22% are singletons. Broader study findings: From day 15 to 85, contracting clones were balanced between CD4 and CD8, whereas later expanders leaned toward CD4+. Contracting CD4+ clones sat mainly in CM and EM; CD8+ in EMRA. Nothing confirmed that second-wave clones peaking on day 37 were specific for SARS-CoV-2.

The receptor was derived from a man aged 18-30 years who had mild COVID-19 (a few samples of this study predate the infection). Cell type and time point are not known. Source material: PBMCs or a T cell subset sorted from them (not recorded which). The V and J genes are TRBV11-2 and TRBJ2-1; 7 nucleotides align to TRBD2. CDR3 loop: CASSLGGGMYEQFF. CDR3 DNA sequence: TGTGCCAGCAGCTTAGGGGGGGGGATGTATGAGCAGTTCTTC.